Listed here are 26 T cell receptor beta chains from one sample, sequenced in a study of human T cells and chemical hapten exposure. From the 5' RACE reads, TCRdb called clonotypes with MiXCR, one entry per CDR3 protein. The table has 120,000 to 150,000 distinct CDR3 sequences, roughly 4% seen once; the top ten hold roughly 1.4%. Sequencing started from total RNA isolated from unfractionated whole blood. The source is a female donor in good health.

The rearrangement joins TRBV6-2 or TRBV6-3 to TRBJ1-1; D is unresolved. The CDR3 is made up of 11 amino acids. The V gene lost 8 bases and the J gene lost 8 bases, with 12 bases spanning the gap. CDR1 and CDR2 from the germline V gene are MNHEY and SVGEGT. The DNA of the CDR3 is TGTGCCAGCTCACGCTGGGAAGAAGCTTTCTTT. The encoded protein is CASSRWEEAFF.

This clonotype has ten or more counts. The chain has TRBV2 and TRBJ1-5; the D gene is possibly TRBD1 (5 bases). The CDR3 is made up of 16 amino acids. V dropped 5 bases and J dropped 2 bases, with 16 bases sitting between them. Germline V gene data show CDR1 as SNHLY and CDR2 as FYNNEI. CDR3 amino acids: CASSSRVPPGNQPQHF. The CDR3, as DNA: TGTGCCAGCAGTAGCAGGGTCCCCCCAGGCAATCAGCCCCAGCATTTT.

This clonotype was picked up many times. V is TRBV5-1 and J is TRBJ1-1; possible D gene TRBD1, 5 bases. This CDR3 has 14 residues. Germline lookup yields CDR1 SGHRS and CDR2 YFSETQ. Trimming removed 0 bases at V and 3 bases at J, with 9 bases between. The CDR3 DNA is TGCGCCAGCAGCTTGGGAGGGGATGACACTGAAGCTTTCTTT. Amino acid sequence: CASSLGGDDTEAFF.

In its sample, this clonotype was seen a few times. With a much larger clone just one base away, this may be a read error. The chain couples TRBV6-1 to TRBJ1-2; no firm D call. V lost 2 bases and J 5 bases, leaving 9 bases between the germline ends. This CDR3 has 13 residues. Per germline, CDR1 MNHNS and CDR2 SASEGT. CDR3: CASSEIWSYGYTF. The CDR3 coding sequence is TGTGCCAGCAGTGAAATATGGAGTTATGGCTACACCTTC.

This clonotype was found many times. The chain uses TRBV7-8 and TRBJ2-1, with 7 bases aligning to TRBD2. The trim removed 5 bases at V and 6 bases at J, leaving 13 bases unmatched. In germline, CDR1 is SGHVS, CDR2 FQNEAQ. The CDR3 contains 16 residues. Written as DNA, the CDR3 is TGTGCCAGCAGCCCCCCCACCGGACTAGTTGGCAATGAGCAGTTCTTC. Translating it yields CASSPPTGLVGNEQFF.

This clonotype was counted at least ten times. The genes are TRBV5-1 and TRBJ2-1; TRBD2 aligns across 14 bases. V gave up 4 bases and J gave up 15 bases; unmatched junction bases: 9. Germline V gene data show CDR1 as SGHRS and CDR2 as YFSETQ. The CDR3 sequence is 14 residues long. The CDR3 DNA reads as TGCGCCAGCAGCACGGGACTAGCGGGGGAAAATCGGTTCTTC. Translation gives CASSTGLAGENRFF.

This clonotype was seen repeatedly, ten times or more. The genes are TRBV28 and TRBJ2-1; 9 bases are shared with TRBD2. The CDR3 consists of 17 residues. Trimming removed 5 bases from V and 8 bases from J; junction bases left unmatched: 16. Germline CDR1 and CDR2: MDHEN and SYDVKM. This CDR3 reads CASSPRGWRGGHDEQFF. CDR3 DNA: TGTGCCAGCAGTCCGCGTGGGTGGCGGGGGGGCCACGATGAGCAGTTCTTC.

This clonotype was found many times. CDR3 sequence reads: CASSLTGASGTQYF. The DNA of the CDR3 is TGTGCCAGCAGCCTTACAGGGGCCTCTGGGACCCAGTACTTC. The chain uses TRBV7-3 and TRBJ2-5; 7 nucleotides line up with TRBD1. With 5 bases clipped from V and 7 bases from J, the junction kept 10 bases outside the gene matches. Germline V gives CDR1 SGHTA, CDR2 FQGTGA. The CDR3 spans 14 residues.

This clonotype was detected ten times or more. The rearrangement joins TRBV6-5 to TRBJ2-5; 12 bases line up with TRBD2. V trimming: 5 bases; J trimming: 4 bases; junction bases outside the gene matches: 5. The CDR3 is 15 residues long. Germline assignment: CDR1 MNHEY and CDR2 SVGAGI. CDR3 DNA: TGTGCCAGCAGTCCTAGCGGGGGGGAAGGAGAGACCCAGTACTTC. It encodes CASSPSGGEGETQYF.

The table lists this clonotype with many counts. J is TRBJ1-5 and V is TRBV6-5, with 7 positions matching TRBD1. The germline V gene encodes CDR1 MNHEY and CDR2 SVGAGI. The CDR3 runs to 13 residues. V was pared by 8 bases and J by 5 bases, with 6 bases of the junction left unmatched. Here the CDR3 DNA reads TGTGCCAGCCACAGGGGCAGGGATCAGCCCCAGCATTTT. Its translation: CASHRGRDQPQHF.

This clonotype was seen ten or more times. The J gene is TRBJ1-2, the V gene TRBV5-5; a weak D match, TRBD1 (5 bases). V lost 4 bases and J 2 bases, leaving 36 bases between the germline ends. Germline loops: CDR1 SGHKS, CDR2 YYEKEE (reference sequence). The CDR3 sequence is 22 residues long. CDR3 nucleotides: TGTGCCAGCAGCCGAGGAGGGCCCGGGAACTCTCGTCCGGGACGGAACAACTATGGCTACACCTTC. As protein: CASSRGGPGNSRPGRNNYGYTF.

At least ten counts were recorded for this clonotype. J is TRBJ1-4 and V is TRBV20-1; TRBD1 aligns across 7 bases. The CDR3 loop spans 16 amino acids. Germline V lookup: CDR1 DFQATT, CDR2 SNEGSKA (reference sequence). Trimming at V came to 0 bases and at J to 0 bases, leaving 4 bases not matched to a gene. This CDR3 reads CSARDRGGATNEKLFF. The CDR3 DNA reads as TGCAGTGCTAGAGACAGGGGGGGAGCAACTAATGAAAAACTGTTTTTT.

This clonotype was seen only a few times. The chain carries TRBV29-1 and TRBJ2-3, with no clear D. The V gene lost 5 bases and the J gene lost 6 bases, with 9 bases spanning the gap. This CDR3 has 11 residues. Germline V gene sequence: CDR1 SQVTM, CDR2 ANQGSEA. The CDR3 is CSVKKSDTQYF. DNA of the CDR3: TGCAGCGTTAAGAAATCCGATACGCAGTATTTT.

This clonotype was observed many times. The V call is TRBV30, the J call TRBJ1-2, with D uncertain. The CDR3 spans 16 residues. Trimming removed 0 bases at V and 0 bases at J, with 14 bases between. Per germline, CDR1 GTSNPN and CDR2 SVGIG (reference sequence). In DNA form, the CDR3 reads TGTGCCTGGAGTGTTTTTTGGGATCCAACTAACTATGGCTACACCTTC. Protein sequence: CAWSVFWDPTNYGYTF.

Here the CDR3 reads CASSLTFGSGDTDTQYF. For the CDR3, the DNA is TGTGCCAGCAGCTTAACGTTTGGTAGCGGGGACACAGATACGCAGTATTTT. The chain joins TRBV7-3 to TRBJ2-3; 8 nucleotides match TRBD2. This CDR3 region has 17 residues. V dropped 0 bases and J dropped 2; count of bases not matched to a gene: 7. Germline values: CDR1 SGHTA, CDR2 FQGTGA.

This clonotype was seen ten or more times. The rearrangement links TRBV12-3 or TRBV12-4 to TRBJ1-3; no definite D call. Trimming cost V 3 bases and J 2 bases, with 8 bases left between them. This CDR3 contains 14 residues. DNA for the CDR3: TGTGCCAGCAGTTTCGATATAACTGGAAACACCATATATTTT. Translated: CASSFDITGNTIYF.

This clonotype was observed many times. The gene calls are TRBV29-1 and TRBJ1-1; D is unclear. This CDR3 is 13 amino acids long. CDR1 and CDR2 from the germline V gene are SQVTM and ANQGSEA. The V gene lost 6 bases and the J gene lost 0 bases, with 11 bases spanning the gap. The CDR3 DNA reads TGCAGCGTATCCTCACCGTTGAACACTGAAGCTTTCTTT. Translating it yields CSVSSPLNTEAFF.

This clonotype occurred many times. This rearrangement joins TRBV12-3 or TRBV12-4 to TRBJ2-2; 9 positions agree with TRBD2. This CDR3 is 17 amino acids long. The V gene end was trimmed by 1 base and the J gene end by 10 bases; junction bases not matched to a gene: 13. The CDR3 sequence is CASSLGAPAGGLEELFF. The CDR3 nucleotides read TGTGCCAGCAGTTTAGGCGCCCCGGCGGGGGGGCTAGAGGAGCTGTTTTTT.

This clonotype was recorded a few times. The V call is TRBV5-1, the J call TRBJ2-7, with TRBD1 matching 12 bases. Trimming took 4 bases from V and 9 from J; bases not matched to a gene: 11. This CDR3 comprises 15 residues. The V gene's germline CDR1 is SGHRS and CDR2 YFSETQ. CDR3 in DNA: TGCGCCAGCAGCGGGACCGGGACAGGGGGCGCGGGGCAGTACTTC. Encoded protein: CASSGTGTGGAGQYF.

This clonotype was recorded at least ten times. In DNA form, the CDR3 reads TGTGCCAGCACCTCCCAGGGGGCCAGGGAGAATGAGCAGTTCTTC. The encoded protein is CASTSQGARENEQFF. The rearrangement links TRBV7-2 to TRBJ2-1; 8 nucleotides match TRBD1. The V segment lost 7 bases and the J segment 7 bases; nucleotides outside the gene matches: 12. From germline, CDR1 is SGHTA and CDR2 FQGNSA. The CDR3 is made up of 15 amino acids.

This clonotype has just a few counts. The V call is TRBV28, the J call TRBJ1-5; perhaps TRBD1 as D (6 bases). This CDR3 spans 17 amino acids. V shed 8 bases and J shed 3 bases, with 23 bases lying between them. CDR1 is MDHEN and CDR2 is SYDVKM in the germline V gene. The CDR3 here is CASGGAGTVGVNQPQHF. The CDR3 nucleotides are TGTGCCAGCGGGGGGGCAGGCACCGTAGGGGTCAATCAGCCCCAGCATTTT.

Turning to this clonotype: A much larger clone differs by one base, so this may be a read error. V and J are TRBV7-8 and TRBJ2-3; D is uncertain. The CDR3 totals 13 residues. Trimming left V 4 bases short and J 6 bases short, with 11 bases between. Germline V gene sequence: CDR1 SGHVS, CDR2 FQNEAQ. The CDR3 nucleotides read TGTGCCAGCAGCTGTGCGTCGGTGGATACGCAGTATTTT. Translating gives CASSCASVDTQYF.

This clonotype has at least ten counts. J is TRBJ2-1 and V is TRBV7-2, with 11 bases fitting TRBD1. Germline V gene lookup returns CDR1 SGHTA and CDR2 FQGNSA. This CDR3 has 18 residues. J lost 3 bases, V lost 3 bases, and 10 bases had no gene match. CDR3 sequence (DNA): TGTGCCAGCAGCTTCGGGACAGGGGGGCCCACCATCTACAATGAGCAGTTCTTC. It specifies CASSFGTGGPTIYNEQFF.

At least ten counts were recorded for this clonotype. The chain has TRBV20-1 and TRBJ2-2; D not resolved. Trimming pared 0 bases from V and 0 bases from J, leaving 17 bases between. The CDR3 consists of 18 residues. The germline V gene encodes CDR1 DFQATT and CDR2 SNEGSKA (reference sequence). Here the CDR3 DNA reads TGCAGTGCTAGAGACCCTCAGACAAGTCGGTCGAACACCGGGGAGCTGTTTTTT. Its protein product is CSARDPQTSRSNTGELFF.

This clonotype was seen a few times. V usage is TRBV28 and J usage is TRBJ2-7; 11 bases are shared with TRBD1. The CDR3 spans 17 residues. Trimming cost V 5 bases and J 3 bases; bases outside gene matches: 12. CDR1 and CDR2 (germline): MDHEN, SYDVKM. CDR3 protein: CASSPAAGTGGFYEQYF. CDR3 nucleotides: TGTGCCAGCAGTCCTGCAGCCGGGACAGGGGGTTTCTACGAGCAGTACTTC.

This clonotype was observed many times. The CDR3 sequence is CASSFTGTGSEQFF. The CDR3, as DNA: TGTGCCAGCAGCTTTACCGGGACAGGGAGTGAGCAGTTCTTC. The chain has TRBV7-2 and TRBJ2-1; 9 bases fit TRBD1. The CDR3 has 14 residues. CDR1 and CDR2 from the germline V gene are SGHTA and FQGNSA. Unmatched junction bases numbered 6, after V lost 3 bases and J lost 9 bases.